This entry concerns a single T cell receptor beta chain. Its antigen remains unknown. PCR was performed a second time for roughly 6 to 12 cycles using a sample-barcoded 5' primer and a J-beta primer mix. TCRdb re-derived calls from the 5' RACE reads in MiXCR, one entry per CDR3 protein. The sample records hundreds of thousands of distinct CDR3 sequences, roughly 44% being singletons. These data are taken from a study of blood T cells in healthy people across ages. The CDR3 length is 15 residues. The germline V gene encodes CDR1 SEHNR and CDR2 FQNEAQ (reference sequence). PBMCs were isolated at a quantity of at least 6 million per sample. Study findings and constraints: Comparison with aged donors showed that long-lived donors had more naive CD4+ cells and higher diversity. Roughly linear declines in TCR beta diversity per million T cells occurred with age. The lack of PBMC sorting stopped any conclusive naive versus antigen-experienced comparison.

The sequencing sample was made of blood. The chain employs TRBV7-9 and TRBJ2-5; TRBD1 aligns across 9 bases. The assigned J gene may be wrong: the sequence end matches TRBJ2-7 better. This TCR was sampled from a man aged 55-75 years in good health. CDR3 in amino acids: CASRSGTGPSYEQYF. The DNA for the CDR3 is TGTGCCAGCAGATCAGGGACAGGGCCCTCCTACGAGCAGTACTTC.